These T cell receptor beta chains were read from a single sample in a study of shared clonotypes between healthy human individuals. The assay was immunoSEQ multiplex PCR, and TCRdb's table has in-frame clones only and misses some. The sample yields 450,000 to 650,000 clones, about 80% seen once. The sequenced sample consisted of PBMCs. These receptors all come from a woman between 40 and 55 years old in good health. Some clones in this sample may be carry-over from other donors' samples. Each CDR3 is given with its conserved first and last residue. The D gene is left open where the match is weak. Where a row states a size, it is once, few, many or the class of an expanded clone; other rows omit it.

d_call clone_size j_call v_call cdr3_nt cdr3_aa
- - TRBJ2-5 TRBV19 TGTGCCAGTAGTATCCCCGGGACGGAAGAGACCCAGTACTTC CASSIPGTEETQYF
- - TRBJ2-7 TRBV7-3 TGTGCCAGCCGTGCTCCCTACGAGCAGTACTTC CASRAPYEQYF
- many TRBJ2-5 TRBV30 TGTGCCTGGAGTTGGGGCGGGGAGACCCAGTACTTC CAWSWGGETQYF
TRBD2 - TRBJ2-7 TRBV7-2 TGTGCCAGCAGCGAGGGACTAGCGGGAGACTACGAGCAGTACTTC CASSEGLAGDYEQYF
TRBD1 few TRBJ2-5 TRBV5-1 TGCGCCAGCAGGACAGGGCCACAAGAGACCCAGTACTTC CASRTGPQETQYF
- few TRBJ2-1 TRBV7-3 TGTGCCAGCAGCTTAACCAGGTCTGGCGAGCAGTTCTTC CASSLTRSGEQFF
- - TRBJ2-1 TRBV18 TGTGCCAGCTCACCATCGGGGGCCTACAATGAGCAGTTCTTC CASSPSGAYNEQFF
- - TRBJ2-1 TRBV28 TGTGCCAGCAGCCCCCAGAGCAACAATGAGCAGTTCTTC CASSPQSNNEQFF
- - TRBJ2-5 TRBV6-1 TGTGCCAGCAGTGAAACCTTCGTCGAGACCCAGTACTTC CASSETFVETQYF
TRBD2 - TRBJ2-7 TRBV5-6 TGTGCCAGCAGACACCTTAGCGGGAGGACCTACGAGCAGTACTTC CASRHLSGRTYEQYF
- - TRBJ2-1 TRBV5-1 TGCGCCAGCAGCCCGGGAGCGCTCTACAATGAGCAGTTCTTC CASSPGALYNEQFF
- - TRBJ1-5 TRBV28 TGTGCCAGCAGCCCGATTGGTGGGGACAATCAGCCCCAGCATTTT CASSPIGGDNQPQHF
- - TRBJ2-1 TRBV4-3 TGCGCCAGCAGCCAGTTGGGGGCGGGTTACAATGAGCAGTTCTTC CASSQLGAGYNEQFF
- - TRBJ2-3 TRBV2 TGTGCCAGCAGCGACAGGGGAGGGGATACGCAGTATTTT CASSDRGGDTQYF
TRBD2 once TRBJ2-4 TRBV6-1 TGTGCCAGCAGTGTAGGCGGGAGTCGGAACATTCAGTACTTC CASSVGGSRNIQYF
TRBD2 once TRBJ2-7 TRBV15 TGTGCCACCAGCAGCGGGAGGGCCAGGTCCTACGAGCAGTACTTC CATSSGRARSYEQYF
- - TRBJ2-1 TRBV28 TGTGCCACCACCGCCGTTACAGGGTTTAGCTACAATGAGCAGTTCTTC CATTAVTGFSYNEQFF
TRBD1 - TRBJ2-2 TRBV28 TGTGCCAGCACTAACAGGGGGCGGGGCGGGGAGCTGTTTTTT CASTNRGRGGELFF
TRBD2 few TRBJ2-7 TRBV6-1 TGTGCCAGCAGCCGAAGTCGGGGGGACCACGAGCAGTACTTC CASSRSRGDHEQYF
- many TRBJ2-2 TRBV6-9 TGTGCCAGCAGGTCAGGGACGGACACCGGGGAGCTGTTTTTT CASRSGTDTGELFF
TRBD1 - TRBJ1-2 TRBV27 TGTGCCAGCAGTTCGGACAGGGCAGTAGTAGGTGGCTACACCTTC CASSSDRAVVGGYTF
TRBD1 - TRBJ2-2 TRBV19 TGTGCCACCGGGACAGGGGTTCCTAGCGGGGAGCTGTTTTTT CATGTGVPSGELFF
- - TRBJ1-2 TRBV4-2 TGTGCCAGCAGCCAAGAACCAGGGGATGGCTACACCTTC CASSQEPGDGYTF
- - TRBJ1-1 TRBV2 TGTGCCAGCGAGGTGGGGAGGAACACTGAAGCTTTCTTT CASEVGRNTEAFF
TRBD2 - TRBJ2-2 TRBV5-6 TGTGCCAGCAGCTTGGAACCTAGCGGGAGAATCGGGGAGCTGTTTTTT CASSLEPSGRIGELFF
- - TRBJ1-4 TRBV4-2 TGTGCCAGCAGCCAAGCATACGGGGGATCTAATGAAAAACTGTTTTTT CASSQAYGGSNEKLFF
TRBD2 once TRBJ2-2 TRBV7-2 TGTGCCAGCAGCAAACCGACTAGCGGGGGGAACACCGGGGAGCTGTTTTTT CASSKPTSGGNTGELFF
- - TRBJ2-1 TRBV11-2 TGTGCCAGCAGCATTCTCCTAGCGAGAGCCTACAATGAGCAGTTCTTC CASSILLARAYNEQFF
- - TRBJ2-2 TRBV19 TGTGCCAGTAGTATAGTCACGGAATCCGGGGAGCTGTTTTTT CASSIVTESGELFF
- many TRBJ1-4 TRBV10-2 TGCGCCAGCAGTGCCGGGGGCGATAATGAAAAACTGTTTTTT CASSAGGDNEKLFF
- once TRBJ1-2 TRBV7-8 TGTGCCAGCAGCCCCTCCCCGGCACAGGCCTATGGCTACACCTTC CASSPSPAQAYGYTF
TRBD2 once TRBJ2-5 TRBV9 TGTGCCAGCAGCGTAGGGGTAGCGGGAGGTTTGGAGACCCAGTACTTC CASSVGVAGGLETQYF
- - TRBJ2-7 TRBV6-5 TGTGCCACCTTCTCAGGGGTCCCCTACGAGCAGTACTTC CATFSGVPYEQYF
- - TRBJ1-1 TRBV27 TGTGCCAGCGGACCTAGGGACTTAAACACTGAAGCTTTCTTT CASGPRDLNTEAFF
TRBD2 - TRBJ2-2 TRBV7-6 TGTGCCAGCAGCACGGGACTAGCGGGAGGTTGGAACACCGGGGAGCTGTTTTTT CASSTGLAGGWNTGELFF
- - TRBJ2-2 TRBV5-6 TGTGCCAGCAGCTTGGACAGGGGAGGTAACACCGGGGAGCTGTTTTTT CASSLDRGGNTGELFF
TRBD2 many TRBJ2-5 TRBV11-2 TGTGCCAGCAGCTTAGGCGGGAGACGACAAGAGACCCAGTACTTC CASSLGGRRQETQYF
TRBD1 - TRBJ1-2 TRBV5-1 TGCGCCAGCAGCCCGGGACAGGGGGCTCATGGCTACACCTTC CASSPGQGAHGYTF
- - TRBJ2-7 TRBV28 TGTGCCAGCAGTGCCACCCCCGACAGGTCCTACGAGCAGTACTTC CASSATPDRSYEQYF
- - TRBJ2-6 TRBV6-5 TGTGCCAGCAGTTACTTGCGGCCCTCTGGGGCCAACGTCCTGACTTTC CASSYLRPSGANVLTF
TRBD2 - TRBJ2-1 TRBV6-5 TGTGCCAGCAAGCCGGCTAGCGGGAGCGGTGAGCAGTTCTTC CASKPASGSGEQFF
- once TRBJ2-1 TRBV6-5 TGTGCCAGCAGTCTTACTTGGAGGAATGAGCAGTTCTTC CASSLTWRNEQFF
- - TRBJ2-7 TRBV19 TGTGCCAGTAGTATGTCTGGGGAGCAGTACTTC CASSMSGEQYF
TRBD1 - TRBJ2-5 TRBV15 TGTGCCACCAGGGGGACAGATCAAGAGACCCAGTACTTC CATRGTDQETQYF
- - TRBJ2-1 TRBV5-1 TGCGCCAGCGACTTGGGGGGAAACTCCTACAATGAGCAGTTCTTC CASDLGGNSYNEQFF
- - TRBJ2-6 TRBV9 TGTGCCAGCAGCCAGACTCCCTTGGATGGGGCCAACGTCCTGACTTTC CASSQTPLDGANVLTF
- - TRBJ2-5 TRBV7-2 TGTGCCAGCAGCTTAGCGGGAGGCCGGGAGACCCAGTACTTC CASSLAGGRETQYF
TRBD1 - TRBJ2-2 TRBV10-1 TGCGCCAGCAGTGAGGGACAGGGGAGGGTGTGGAACACCGGGGAGCTGTTTTTT CASSEGQGRVWNTGELFF
- - TRBJ2-1 TRBV19 TGTGCCAGTAGTATTGGTGGGAGGTCCTACAATGAGCAGTTCTTC CASSIGGRSYNEQFF
TRBD2 - TRBJ2-1 TRBV28 TGTGCCAGCAGTTTTATCGGCGAGCGGGAGAGCCATGAGCAGTTCTTC CASSFIGERESHEQFF